These 18 T cell receptor beta chains share one sample of origin, sequenced in a study of tissue T cells after allogeneic stem cell transplantation. Sequenced by immunoSEQ multiplex PCR; TCRdb stores in-frame clones only, minus some. The table includes tens of thousands of clones, about 70% detected once. The source was tissue from the ileum, collected at autopsy. The receptors stem from an older female donor with lung cancer.

V usage is TRBV4-3 and J usage is TRBJ2-1, with 11 bases fitting TRBD2. Germline values: CDR1 LGHNA, CDR2 YSLEER. The J segment lost 2 bases and the V segment lost 4 bases, leaving 7 bases of the junction unmatched. The CDR3 has 17 amino acids. The CDR3 spells CASSRADSGGAYNEQFF. CDR3 nucleotide sequence: TGCGCCAGCAGCCGAGCCGATAGCGGGGGGGCCTACAATGAGCAGTTCTTC.

This clone was observed once. This rearrangement joins TRBV7-2 to TRBJ2-1; TRBD1 matches 8 bases. The germline V gene has CDR1 SGHTA and CDR2 FQGNSA. This CDR3 has 15 residues. The junction had 6 bases not matched to a gene; V was cut back by 5 bases and J by 3 bases. The CDR3 region is CASSRGTGFYNEQFF. CDR3 nucleotides: TGTGCCAGCAGCCGCGGGACAGGATTCTACAATGAGCAGTTCTTC. Based on the CDR3 plus reference TRBV7-2 and TRBJ2-1, the full variable domain is GAGVSQSPSNKVTEKGKDVELRCDPISGHTALYWYRQSLGQGLEFLIYFQGNSAPDKSGLPSDRFSAERTGGSVSTLTIQRTQQEDSAVYLCASSRGTGFYNEQFFGPGTRLTVL.

The V and J genes are TRBV11-3 and TRBJ2-7; the match to TRBD1 covers 7 bases. Trimming took 0 bases from V and 6 from J; bases not matched to a gene: 5. The CDR3 is 14 residues long. The germline CDR1 and CDR2 sequences are SGHNT and YENEEA. Written as DNA, the CDR3 is TGTGCCAGCAGCTTAGAGGGAGACAGGGCCGAGCAGTACTTC. This translates into CASSLEGDRAEQYF.

This chain connects TRBV24-1 to TRBJ2-1, with 8 bases that match TRBD2. V shed 2 bases, J shed 5 bases, and the junction held 7 bases outside the gene matches. The CDR3 length is 16 residues. Germline V gene data show CDR1 as KGHDR and CDR2 as SFDVKD. CDR3 sequence (DNA): TGTGCCACCAGTGATTCTTCGGGAGGGCGTCACAATGAGCAGTTCTTC. This codes for CATSDSSGGRHNEQFF.

This chain uses TRBV7-9 with TRBJ1-1, with 7 nucleotides matching TRBD1. Losses at the gene ends were 6 bases for V and 8 bases for J; bases not matched to a gene: 12. CDR3 length equals 14 residues. CDR1 SEHNR and CDR2 FQNEAQ come from the germline V gene (reference sequence). The CDR3 is CASSFGDSRLEAFF. The CDR3, as DNA: TGTGCCAGCAGTTTTGGGGACAGCCGACTGGAAGCTTTCTTT.

This clone appeared once. This chain uses TRBV19 with TRBJ2-6; D is perhaps TRBD1 (5 bases). Germline V CDR1 and CDR2: LNHDA, SQIVND (reference sequence). V was cut by 2 bases and J by 0 bases, with 5 bases left in between. This CDR3 comprises 15 residues. CDR3 residues: CASSIQGSGANVLTF. The CDR3 DNA follows: TGTGCCAGTAGTATACAGGGCTCTGGGGCCAACGTCCTGACTTTC.

V gene TRBV5-6 combines with J gene TRBJ1-3; possibly TRBD1 for D (6 bases). Germline CDR1 and CDR2: SGHDT and YYEEEE. V was cut by 5 bases and J by 0 bases, with 15 bases left in between. This CDR3 comprises 16 residues. This CDR3 is CASSYLQGFSGNTIYF. The CDR3 coding sequence is TGTGCCAGCAGTTATCTCCAGGGGTTCTCTGGAAACACCATATATTTT.

The rearrangement uses TRBV5-6 and TRBJ2-7; unclear D gene. The CDR3 covers 16 residues. Germline CDR1 and CDR2: SGHDT and YYEEEE. V was clipped by 7 bases and J by 0 bases, with 20 bases between them. CDR3 region: CASEAGPLSSSYEQYF. As DNA, the CDR3 is TGTGCCAGCGAGGCAGGCCCCCTATCCTCCTCCTACGAGCAGTACTTC.

The J gene is TRBJ2-5, the V gene TRBV9; TRBD2 might be the D (5 bases). CDR3 length: 11 amino acids. Germline V CDR1 and CDR2: SGDLS, YYNGEE. Trimming took off 7 bases at V and 5 bases at J, with 9 bases between the two ends. CDR3 residues: CASGGLETQYF. For the CDR3, the DNA is TGTGCCAGCGGAGGACTGGAGACCCAGTACTTC.

This clone was seen a handful of times. The chain joins TRBV4-1 to TRBJ1-4, with D unclear. The CDR3 totals 17 residues. Germline V gene data show CDR1 as MGHRA and CDR2 as YSYEKL. Between the trimmed V and J ends, which lost 1 base and 4 bases, there was a span of 16 bases. In DNA, the CDR3 is TGCGCCAGCAGCCAAGGGACCGCCGGGAAAGATAATGAAAAACTGTTTTTT. This translates into CASSQGTAGKDNEKLFF.

The V and J genes are TRBV5-1 and TRBJ2-5; the D gene could be TRBD1 or TRBD2 (5 bases each). The germline gives CDR1 SGHRS, CDR2 YFSETQ. The CDR3 covers 15 residues. The V and J ends lost 4 bases and 4 bases respectively, with 17 bases between them. CDR3 amino acids: CASSPGPGGVETQYF. CDR3 nucleotide sequence: TGCGCCAGCAGCCCGGGACCCGGTGGGGTAGAGACCCAGTACTTC.

This clone was counted once. The chain carries TRBV27 and TRBJ2-7; TRBD2 matches at 9 bases. From germline, CDR1 is MNHEY and CDR2 SMNVEV (reference sequence). This CDR3 has 15 residues. V gave up 5 bases and J gave up 5 bases; unmatched junction bases: 10. DNA for the CDR3: TGTGCCAGCAGTATCCAACCGGGACTAGCCGACGAGCAGTACTTC. Amino acids: CASSIQPGLADEQYF.

CDR3 region: CASSQNRDRPNNEQFF. CDR3 nucleotides: TGTGCCAGCAGCCAAAATCGGGACAGGCCCAACAATGAGCAGTTCTTC. The chain has TRBV7-8 and TRBJ2-1; 8 bases are shared with TRBD1. Germline-derived CDR1 and CDR2 are SGHVS and FQNEAQ. With 5 bases clipped from V and 5 bases from J, the junction kept 11 bases outside the gene matches. The CDR3 has 16 amino acids.

The chain joins TRBV7-2 to TRBJ2-7, with D perhaps matching TRBD2 (5 bases). Germline CDR1 reads SGHTA; CDR2 reads FQGNSA. The CDR3 runs 15 residues. V lost 3 bases and J lost 0, with 12 bases in between. The CDR3 nucleotides are TGTGCCAGCAGCTTTAGAGGGCCCCCCTCCTACGAGCAGTACTTC. This sequence encodes CASSFRGPPSYEQYF.

This clone has just one count. The V call is TRBV18, the J call TRBJ2-4, with D perhaps given as TRBD1 or TRBD2 (6 bases each). Germline V lookup: CDR1 KGHSH, CDR2 LQKENI. The CDR3 spans 16 residues. Trimming removed 3 bases at V and 1 base at J, with 13 bases between. CDR3 sequence: CASSPSAGGAKNIQYF. CDR3 bases: TGTGCCAGCTCACCCTCCGCCGGGGGCGCCAAAAACATTCAGTACTTC.

The chain recombines TRBV4-3 with TRBJ1-4; 8 nucleotides align to TRBD1. The J segment lost 0 bases and the V segment lost 0 bases, leaving 3 bases of the junction unmatched. Germline CDR1 is LGHNA and CDR2 is YSLEER. The CDR3 totals 17 residues. The CDR3: CASSQEKGQATNEKLFF. CDR3 bases: TGCGCCAGCAGCCAAGAAAAGGGACAGGCAACTAATGAAAAACTGTTTTTT.

This clone has a handful of counts. The J gene is TRBJ1-1, the V gene TRBV28; D unresolved. In germline, CDR1 is MDHEN, CDR2 SYDVKM. The CDR3 has 15 residues. The ends were cut back, 2 bases at V and 0 bases at J, with 10 bases in the middle. The CDR3 coding sequence is TGTGCCAGCAGTTTAAACGAGCTAATGAACACTGAAGCTTTCTTT. Its protein product is CASSLNELMNTEAFF.

In this sample, this clone turned up a few times. The chain joins TRBV30 to TRBJ1-6, with D perhaps matching TRBD1 (5 bases). CDR1 is GTSNPN and CDR2 is SVGIG in the germline V gene (reference sequence). This CDR3 spans 14 amino acids. V was cut by 0 bases and J by 6 bases, with 9 bases left in between. The CDR3 sequence: CAWSVQGGNSPLHF. DNA for the CDR3: TGTGCCTGGAGTGTGCAGGGAGGTAATTCACCCCTCCACTTT.